Detailed here is one T cell receptor (beta chain). Its antigen is currently unknown. 60 Vbeta and 13 Jbeta primers were used in PCR. This table comes from immunoSEQ multiplex PCR, and its TCRdb copy is limited to in-frame clones, with some not included. The sample holds about 140,000 clones; around three quarters are singletons and the top ten take 6.5% to 7%. Per germline, CDR1 SGHTA and CDR2 FQGNSA. The CDR3 extends over 16 amino acids. Trimming cost V 4 bases and J 0 bases, with 15 bases left between them. This record comes from a study of cytomegalovirus exposure and HLA in healthy donors. Study conclusions and caveats: The study designated 150 or so TCR beta chains cytomegalovirus-associated. A later analysis linked fewer than 20,000 TCR beta sequences to HLA alleles at 0.05 false discovery rate.

This chain links TRBV7-2 with TRBJ1-2; D may be TRBD1 (6 bases). The source of this sequence is a man aged 40-55 years in good health and CMV-seropositive. Sequenced sample: PBMCs. The CDR3 sequence: CASSSGGGRTNYGYTF. Here the CDR3 DNA reads TGTGCCAGCAGCTCTGGGGGGGGGCGTACTAACTATGGCTACACCTTC.